One and the same sample provided the 14 T cell receptor beta chains below, sequenced in a study of T cell repertoires in ileal Crohn's disease (dated by TCRdb to the late 2010s). Library construction relied on the immunoSEQ multiplex PCR assay. TCRdb obtained this table from immuneACCESS and retained in-frame rearrangements with V and J assigned. These tables miss some clones; where compared with another copy, unresolved V genes account for less than half of the shortfall, and the remainder is unexplained. The sample profile shows 4,000 or so clones; about 80% of them were found once. The ten largest clones capture 6.5% to 7.5% of the sample. Material for sequencing was ileal tissue. Receptors originate from an adult with Crohn's disease.

Sample share makes this clone large. The chain employs TRBV7-6 and TRBJ1-4; TRBD1 aligns across 9 bases. Losses at the gene ends were 5 bases for V and 6 bases for J; bases not matched to a gene: 7. The CDR3 sequence is 15 residues long. From germline, CDR1 is SGHVS and CDR2 FNYEAQ. The CDR3 protein is CASSPEQGADEKLFF. CDR3 in DNA: TGTGCCAGCAGCCCAGAACAGGGGGCTGATGAAAAACTGTTTTTT.

This clone was observed a few times. The genes are TRBV19 and TRBJ2-7; 10 nucleotides align to TRBD2. The CDR3 is made up of 15 amino acids. Germline trimming cut 5 bases from V and 2 bases from J; bases unmatched to any gene: 6. Germline V CDR1 and CDR2: LNHDA, SQIVND (reference sequence). The CDR3 sequence: CASSLRTSGAYEQYF. CDR3 nucleotides: TGTGCCAGTAGTCTTCGGACTAGCGGAGCCTACGAGCAGTACTTC.

The gene calls are TRBV5-6 and TRBJ1-5; D is unresolved. CDR3 size: 12 residues. V lost 3 bases and J lost 4, with 5 bases in between. Germline V gene sequence: CDR1 SGHDT, CDR2 YYEEEE. The chain's CDR3 is CASSSVNQPQHF. CDR3 sequence (DNA): TGTGCCAGCAGCTCCGTAAATCAGCCCCAGCATTTT.

The CDR3, as DNA: TGTGCCAGCAGTGGGGGGGGAGTGGCAGATACGCAGTATTTT. It codes for CASSGGGVADTQYF. The chain links TRBV2 to TRBJ2-3; 7 bases agree with TRBD2. The trim removed 4 bases at V and 4 bases at J, leaving 5 bases unmatched. The CDR3 has 14 amino acids. Germline values: CDR1 SNHLY, CDR2 FYNNEI.

This clone was observed a few times. The chain links TRBV7-9 to TRBJ2-7; 8 bases line up with TRBD2. V lost 1 base and J lost 2; bases outside the gene matches: 4. The V gene's germline CDR1 is SEHNR and CDR2 FQNEAQ (reference sequence). The CDR3 has 15 residues. This CDR3 reads CASSLGGGPPYEQYF. DNA for the CDR3: TGTGCCAGCAGCTTAGGCGGGGGGCCGCCCTACGAGCAGTACTTC.

V and J are TRBV10-3 and TRBJ2-6, with 8 bases fitting TRBD1. Per germline, CDR1 ENHRY and CDR2 SYGVKD. J gave up 0 bases and V 1 base, and 2 bases lay outside the gene matches. The CDR3 has 17 amino acids. CDR3 sequence: CAISELGQDSGANVLTF. The CDR3 DNA follows: TGTGCCATCAGTGAGTTGGGACAGGACTCTGGGGCCAACGTCCTGACTTTC.

The V call is TRBV9, the J call TRBJ1-1, with D possibly being TRBD1 (5 bases). This CDR3 comprises 15 residues. V gave up 6 bases and J gave up 1 base, with 16 bases separating them. CDR1 SGDLS and CDR2 YYNGEE come from the germline V gene. The CDR3 DNA follows: TGTGCCAGCACGGGGGGGGGAGGTTGGAACACTGAAGCTTTCTTT. This gives the protein CASTGGGGWNTEAFF.

The CDR3 region is CASSYLQGVTDTQYF. The CDR3, as DNA: TGTGCCAGCAGCTACCTACAGGGGGTCACAGATACGCAGTATTTT. The J gene is TRBJ2-3, the V gene TRBV7-9; 8 bases line up with TRBD1. The CDR3 covers 15 residues. The germline CDR1 and CDR2 sequences are SEHNR and FQNEAQ (reference sequence). V gave up 4 bases and J gave up 2 bases; unmatched junction bases: 5.

V is TRBV7-6 and J is TRBJ2-5; 7 bases agree with TRBD2. V lost 4 bases, J lost 1 base, and 6 bases stayed unmatched. Germline V gene sequence: CDR1 SGHVS, CDR2 FNYEAQ. The CDR3 consists of 15 residues. The CDR3 protein is CASSSLAGVQETQYF. The CDR3, as DNA: TGTGCCAGCAGCTCTTTGGCGGGGGTCCAAGAGACCCAGTACTTC.

This clone showed up just once. V is TRBV19 and J is TRBJ1-1, with 11 bases matching TRBD1. J gave up 7 bases and V 5 bases, and 6 bases lay outside the gene matches. The CDR3 contains 14 residues. Germline V CDR1 and CDR2: LNHDA, SQIVND (reference sequence). The CDR3, as DNA: TGTGCCAGTAGTGCGGACAGGGGGCGAGTTGAAGCTTTCTTT. Residues: CASSADRGRVEAFF.

The chain uses TRBV5-8 and TRBJ1-2; 9 bases map to TRBD1. The CDR3 has 14 amino acids. J lost 5 bases, V lost 3 bases, and 5 bases had no gene match. CDR1 SGHTS and CDR2 YDEGEE come from the germline V gene. The DNA for the CDR3 is TGTGCCAGCAGCTCGAGGACAGGGGAATATGGCTACACCTTC. Its protein product is CASSSRTGEYGYTF.

As concerns this clone: At one boundary the junction diverges from the germline segment, which might be a read error. The V call is TRBV6-4, the J call TRBJ2-2; 10 bases map to TRBD2. Germline V gene data show CDR1 as MRHNA and CDR2 as SNTAGT. The CDR3 contains 19 residues. CDR3 sequence (DNA): TGTGCCAGCAGTGTCCGGCTCCTAGCGGGGGCTTCAAAACACCGGGGAGCTGTTTTT. Residues: CASSVRLLAGASKHRGAVF.

The chain carries TRBV9 and TRBJ2-7; 7 positions agree with TRBD2. V shed 2 bases and J 2 bases; nucleotides not matched to a gene: 4. The CDR3 covers 14 residues. Per the germline V gene, CDR1 is SGDLS and CDR2 is YYNGEE. The CDR3 DNA reads TGTGCCAGCAGCGTTAAGGCGGGGGCCTACGAGCAGTACTTC. Protein sequence: CASSVKAGAYEQYF.

The rearrangement joins TRBV18 to TRBJ2-2; maybe TRBD1 (5 bases). V lost 0 bases and J 2 bases, leaving 10 bases between the germline ends. The CDR3 runs to 16 residues. Germline V gene sequence: CDR1 KGHSH, CDR2 LQKENI. The CDR3 DNA follows: TGTGCCAGCTCACCACCGCAGGGTCGTAACACCGGGGAGCTGTTTTTT. This translates into CASSPPQGRNTGELFF.